This T cell receptor (beta chain) came from a study of shared clonotypes between healthy human individuals. At the level of the study: Three CD4 naive, three CD4 memory, two CD8 naive and one CD8 memory plate were used per donor.

Study outcomes and limitations: When compared with the clonotypes that were shared by all four sorted-subset donors, the non-shared clonotypes turned out to have lower generation probabilities. Deeper or shallower sequencing was expected to change how clonotypes are shared among donors.

Naive CD8 cells were CD45RO-negative, positively selected for CCR7, excluding terminally differentiated effector memory CD45RA+ cells. The CDR3 is made up of 18 amino acids. From germline, CDR1 is MGHRA and CDR2 YSYEKL. The V end lost 7 bases, the J end lost 3 bases, and 24 bases lay between the germline ends. Remarks on this clone: Its antigen remains unknown.

Libraries were prepared by immunoSEQ multiplex PCR; TCRdb keeps only in-frame clonotypes and omits some of them. The sample carries hundreds of thousands of clones, 85% to 95% recorded once. This chain uses TRBV4-1 with TRBJ1-4; the D gene is possibly TRBD1 (6 bases). The sample was naive CD8+ T cells sorted from blood. This receptor was identified in a woman aged 25-40 years in good health. The CDR3 protein is CASNDRQAFQDANEKLFF. The CDR3 DNA is TGCGCCAGCAACGACCGACAGGCGTTTCAGGACGCTAATGAAAAACTGTTTTTT.